One sample yielded the 7 T cell receptor beta chains listed below, sequenced in a study of OX40 agonist ivuxolimab in advanced cancers. Measured with immunoSEQ multiplex PCR; TCRdb has only the in-frame clones, and not every one. Of 65,000 to 90,000 clones in the sample, over 80% are singletons; the top ten hold approximately 11%. Material: CD4+ or CD8+ T cells sorted from blood, obtained in a trial of the OX40 agonist ivuxolimab. The source is an adult with an advanced solid tumor such as melanoma, head and neck, liver or kidney cancer.

The chain employs TRBV21-1 and TRBJ2-7; TRBD2 is the table's D call, not checked against the DNA. TRBV21-1 is labeled a pseudogene. CDR3 size: 15 residues. DNA of the CDR3: TGTGCCAGCAGCAAAGGGTCCGCTAGCTCCTACGAGCAGTACTTC. Its protein is CASSKGSASSYEQYF.

The chain links TRBV7-9 to TRBJ2-3; D is ambiguous. In germline, CDR1 is SEHNR, CDR2 FQNEAQ (reference sequence). Between the trimmed V and J ends, which lost 4 bases and 4 bases, there was a span of 6 bases. This CDR3 has 12 residues. The CDR3 DNA reads as TGTGCCAGCAGCTGGGGTTCAGATACGCAGTATTTT. Translated: CASSWGSDTQYF.

The chain uses TRBV27 and TRBJ1-1, with unresolved D. Germline CDR1 and CDR2: MNHEY and SMNVEV (reference sequence). The CDR3 runs to 13 residues. V was trimmed by 4 bases and J by 3 bases, leaving 9 bases between them. CDR3 region: CASSSNTYTEAFF. CDR3 DNA: TGTGCCAGCAGTTCCAACACCTACACTGAAGCTTTCTTT.

The chain joins TRBV7-3 to TRBJ1-2; D ambiguous. Germline lookup yields CDR1 SGHTA and CDR2 FQGTGA. The CDR3 extends over 12 amino acids. Trimming left V 4 bases short and J 7 bases short, with 10 bases between. This CDR3 reads CASSWNMVGYTF. Here the CDR3 DNA reads TGTGCCAGCAGCTGGAATATGGTTGGCTACACCTTC.

The rearrangement links TRBV9 to TRBJ2-1; the D gene could be TRBD1 or TRBD2 (5 bases each). CDR3 length: 12 amino acids. The germline V and J ends were trimmed by 0 bases and 9 bases, with 7 bases remaining between them. Looked up from germline, CDR1 is SGDLS and CDR2 is YYNGEE. CDR3 DNA: TGTGCCAGCAGCGTAGGGGGACGTGAGCAGTTCTTC. This translates into CASSVGGREQFF.

The chain joins TRBV7-9 to TRBJ1-2, with TRBD1 matching 9 bases. The CDR3 is made up of 16 amino acids. CDR1 is SEHNR and CDR2 is FQNEAQ in the germline V gene (reference sequence). V gave up 4 bases and J gave up 4 bases; unmatched junction bases: 10. CDR3 protein: CASSSETGGTSYGYTF. CDR3 in DNA: TGTGCCAGCAGCTCAGAAACAGGGGGCACAAGCTATGGCTACACCTTC.

The sample holds one count of this clone. V and J are TRBV5-4 and TRBJ1-1; no definite D call. Trimming shortened V by 0 bases and J by 0 bases, and 0 bases separated the two germline ends. The CDR3 is made up of 12 amino acids. Germline lookup yields CDR1 SGHNT and CDR2 YYREEE (reference sequence). This chain's CDR3 is CASSLVNTEAFF. The CDR3 nucleotides are TGTGCCAGCAGCTTGGTGAACACTGAAGCTTTCTTT.